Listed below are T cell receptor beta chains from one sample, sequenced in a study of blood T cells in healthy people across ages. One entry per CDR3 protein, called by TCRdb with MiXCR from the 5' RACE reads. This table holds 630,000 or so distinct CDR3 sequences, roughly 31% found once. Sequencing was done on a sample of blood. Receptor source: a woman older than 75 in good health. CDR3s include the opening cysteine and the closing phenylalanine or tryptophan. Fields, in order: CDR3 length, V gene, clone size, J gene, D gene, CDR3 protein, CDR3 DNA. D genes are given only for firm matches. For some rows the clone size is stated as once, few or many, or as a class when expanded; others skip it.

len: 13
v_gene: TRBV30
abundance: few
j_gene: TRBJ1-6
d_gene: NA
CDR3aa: CAWTGDSHGPLHF
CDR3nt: TGTGCCTGGACCGGAGACTCCCACGGACCCCTCCACTTT

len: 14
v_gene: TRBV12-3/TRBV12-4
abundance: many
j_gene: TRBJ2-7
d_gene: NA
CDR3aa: CASSLARGGYEQYF
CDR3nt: TGTGCCAGCAGTTTGGCACGTGGTGGCTACGAGCAGTACTTC

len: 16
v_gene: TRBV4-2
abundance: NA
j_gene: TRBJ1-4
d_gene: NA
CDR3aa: CASSQEGQGSNEKLFF
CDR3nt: TGTGCCAGCAGCCAAGAGGGGCAGGGATCTAATGAAAAACTGTTTTTT

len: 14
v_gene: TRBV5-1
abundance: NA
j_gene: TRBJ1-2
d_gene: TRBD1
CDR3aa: CASSLGGQAHGYTF
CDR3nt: TGCGCCAGCAGCTTGGGGGGACAGGCCCATGGCTACACCTTC

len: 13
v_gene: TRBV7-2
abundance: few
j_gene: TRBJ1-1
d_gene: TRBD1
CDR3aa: CASSPRQGTGAFF
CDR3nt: TGTGCCAGCAGCCCACGACAGGGTACCGGAGCTTTCTTT

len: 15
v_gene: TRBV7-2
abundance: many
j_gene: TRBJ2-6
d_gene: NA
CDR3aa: CASSLRGQGANVLTF
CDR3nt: TGTGCCAGCAGCTTACGCGGTCAGGGGGCCAACGTCCTGACTTTC

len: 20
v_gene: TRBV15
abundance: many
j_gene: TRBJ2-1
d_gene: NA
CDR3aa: CATSRALPDLTPSSYNEQFF
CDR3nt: TGTGCCACCAGCAGAGCCCTACCTGATCTTACTCCAAGCTCCTACAATGAGCAGTTCTTC

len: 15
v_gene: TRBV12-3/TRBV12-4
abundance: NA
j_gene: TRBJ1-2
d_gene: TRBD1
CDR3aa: CASSGDSVTNYGYTF
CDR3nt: TGTGCCAGCAGCGGGGACAGCGTAACTAACTATGGTTACACCTTC

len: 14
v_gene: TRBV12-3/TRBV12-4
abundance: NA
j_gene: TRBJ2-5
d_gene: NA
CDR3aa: CASSLRHPQETQYF
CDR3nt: TGTGCCAGCAGTTTACGCCATCCCCAAGAGACCCAGTACTTC

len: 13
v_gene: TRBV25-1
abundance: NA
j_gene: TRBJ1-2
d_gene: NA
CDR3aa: CASSETAGYGYTF
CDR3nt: TGTGCCAGCAGTGAAACTGCAGGCTATGGCTACACCTTC

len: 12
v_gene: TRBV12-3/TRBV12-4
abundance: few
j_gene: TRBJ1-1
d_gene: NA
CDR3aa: CASSFYRTEAFF
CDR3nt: TGTGCCAGCAGTTTCTACAGGACTGAAGCTTTCTTT

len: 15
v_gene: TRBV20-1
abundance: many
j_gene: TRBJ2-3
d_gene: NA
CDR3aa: CSARGDTPGGDTQYF
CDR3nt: TGCAGTGCTAGAGGAGACACCCCGGGCGGGGATACGCAGTATTTT

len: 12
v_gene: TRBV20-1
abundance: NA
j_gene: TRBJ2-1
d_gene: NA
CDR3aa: CSAGGTPNEQFF
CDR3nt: TGCAGTGCTGGCGGGACCCCCAATGAGCAGTTCTTC

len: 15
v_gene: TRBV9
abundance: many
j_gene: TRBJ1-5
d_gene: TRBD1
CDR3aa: CASSVGDRVEQPQHF
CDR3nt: TGTGCCAGCAGCGTAGGGGACAGGGTGGAGCAGCCCCAGCATTTT

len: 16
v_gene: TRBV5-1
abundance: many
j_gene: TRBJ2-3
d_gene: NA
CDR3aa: CASSPGLGRSTDTQYF
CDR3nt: TGCGCCAGCAGCCCGGGACTGGGGCGAAGCACAGATACGCAGTATTTT

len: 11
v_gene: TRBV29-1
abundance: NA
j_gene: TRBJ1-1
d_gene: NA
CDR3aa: CSDGGVVEAFF
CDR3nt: TGCAGCGACGGAGGGGTTGTTGAAGCTTTCTTT

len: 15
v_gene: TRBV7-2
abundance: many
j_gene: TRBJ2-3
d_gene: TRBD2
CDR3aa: CASSPASGITDTQYF
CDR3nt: TGTGCCAGCAGCCCCGCTAGCGGGATCACAGATACGCAGTATTTT

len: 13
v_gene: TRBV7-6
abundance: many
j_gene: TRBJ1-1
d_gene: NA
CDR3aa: CASSYRVGAEAFF
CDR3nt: TGTGCCAGCAGCTACAGGGTCGGGGCTGAAGCTTTCTTT

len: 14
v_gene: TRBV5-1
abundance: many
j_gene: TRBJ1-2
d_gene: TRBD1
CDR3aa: CASSAGTAPYGYTF
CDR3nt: TGCGCCAGCAGCGCCGGGACAGCGCCCTATGGCTACACCTTC

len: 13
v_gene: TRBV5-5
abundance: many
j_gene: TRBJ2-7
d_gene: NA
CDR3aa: CASTSDFSYEQYF
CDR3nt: TGTGCCAGCACATCAGACTTTTCCTACGAGCAGTACTTC

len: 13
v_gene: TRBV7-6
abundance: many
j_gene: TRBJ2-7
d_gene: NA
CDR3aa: CASSLLLSYEQYF
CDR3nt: TGTGCCAGCAGCTTACTACTTTCCTACGAGCAGTACTTC

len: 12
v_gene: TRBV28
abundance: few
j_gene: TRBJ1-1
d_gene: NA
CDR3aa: CAGSRSRTEAFF
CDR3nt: TGTGCCGGCAGCCGAAGTAGGACAGAAGCTTTCTTT

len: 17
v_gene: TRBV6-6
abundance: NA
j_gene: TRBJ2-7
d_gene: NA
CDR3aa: CASSSYTSRRSSYEQYF
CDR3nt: TGTGCCAGCAGTTCGTACACTAGTCGAAGGAGCTCCTACGAGCAGTACTTC

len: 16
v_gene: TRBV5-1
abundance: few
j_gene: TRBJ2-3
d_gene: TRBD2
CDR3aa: CASNVPSGVSTDTQYF
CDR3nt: TGCGCCAGCAACGTCCCTAGCGGGGTGTCCACAGATACGCAGTATTTT

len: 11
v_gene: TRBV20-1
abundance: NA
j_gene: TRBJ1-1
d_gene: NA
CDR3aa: CSARDEGEAFF
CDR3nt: TGCAGTGCTAGAGATGAGGGTGAAGCTTTCTTT

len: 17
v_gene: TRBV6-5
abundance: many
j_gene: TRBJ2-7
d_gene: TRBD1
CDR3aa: CASSYTSTGGTYNEQYF
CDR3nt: TGTGCCAGCAGTTACACTTCGACAGGGGGCACGTATAACGAGCAGTACTTC

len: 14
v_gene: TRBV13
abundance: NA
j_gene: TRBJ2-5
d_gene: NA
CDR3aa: CANSLGRDQETQYF
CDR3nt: TGTGCCAACAGCTTAGGACGGGACCAAGAGACCCAGTACTTC

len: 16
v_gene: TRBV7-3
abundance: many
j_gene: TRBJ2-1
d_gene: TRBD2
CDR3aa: CASSFYRGGPTDEQFF
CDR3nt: TGTGCCAGCAGCTTTTATCGGGGGGGGCCTACGGATGAGCAGTTCTTC

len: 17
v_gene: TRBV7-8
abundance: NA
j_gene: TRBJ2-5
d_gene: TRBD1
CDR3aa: CASSLVSSGQGVGTQYF
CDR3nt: TGTGCCAGCAGCTTAGTGTCCTCCGGACAGGGGGTAGGGACCCAGTACTTC

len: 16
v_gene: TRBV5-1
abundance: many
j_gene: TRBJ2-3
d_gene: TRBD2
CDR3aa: CASSPGTSGVTDTQYF
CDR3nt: TGCGCCAGCAGCCCCGGGACTAGCGGGGTCACAGATACGCAGTATTTT

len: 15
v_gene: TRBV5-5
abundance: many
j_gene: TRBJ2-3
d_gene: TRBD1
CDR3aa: CASSSPEGAADTQYF
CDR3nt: TGTGCCAGCAGCTCCCCAGAGGGGGCTGCAGATACGCAGTATTTT

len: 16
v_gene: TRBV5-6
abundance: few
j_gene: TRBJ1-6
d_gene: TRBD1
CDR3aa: CASSGTGTSYNSPLHF
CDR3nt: TGTGCCAGCAGCGGGACAGGGACGTCCTATAATTCACCCCTCCACTTT

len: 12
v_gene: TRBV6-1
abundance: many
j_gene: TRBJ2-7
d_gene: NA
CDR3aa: CASYREPYEQYF
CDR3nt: TGTGCCAGCTACAGGGAACCTTACGAGCAGTACTTC

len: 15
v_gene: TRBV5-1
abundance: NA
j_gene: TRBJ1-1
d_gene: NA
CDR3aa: CASSPGPGGDTEAFF
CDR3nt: TGCGCCAGCAGCCCGGGGCCAGGTGGGGACACTGAAGCTTTCTTT

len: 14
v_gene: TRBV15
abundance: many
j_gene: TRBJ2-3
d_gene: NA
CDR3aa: CATSRGGLLFSQYF
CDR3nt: TGTGCCACCAGCAGAGGCGGACTCTTATTCTCGCAGTATTTT